Each of the 14 T cell receptor beta chains below was sequenced from the same sample in a study of glioma-infiltrating T cells after dendritic cell vaccination. The time point is: after dendritic cell vaccination, including at tumor progression/relapse. Profiled with immunoSEQ multiplex PCR; TCRdb holds only in-frame clones, not every one. The sample shows more than 75,000 clones, roughly four fifths of them seen only once. The material sequenced was blood, taken after dendritic cell vaccination. The receptors were sampled from a human donor with glioblastoma.

The J gene is TRBJ1-5, the V gene TRBV10-1; 7 bases line up with TRBD1. After removal of 4 bases from V and 4 bases from J, the junction contained 7 bases not matched to a gene. Germline CDR1 reads WNHNN; CDR2 reads SYGVQD (reference sequence). This CDR3 comprises 15 residues. DNA for the CDR3: TGCGCCAGCAGTGTTCCGGGACAGTTAAATCAGCCCCAGCATTTT. This encodes CASSVPGQLNQPQHF.

This chain links TRBV4-3 with TRBJ2-6; no clear D. Germline lookup yields CDR1 LGHNA and CDR2 YSLEER. V dropped 3 bases and J dropped 0 bases, with 12 bases sitting between them. The CDR3 has 17 residues. CDR3 residues: CASSQVSSSSGANVLTF. CDR3 nucleotide sequence: TGCGCCAGCAGCCAGGTTTCCTCGAGCTCTGGGGCCAACGTCCTGACTTTC.

V usage is TRBV10-3 and J usage is TRBJ2-5; 8 bases are a match to TRBD2. The CDR3 totals 14 residues. After removal of 2 bases from V and 5 bases from J, the junction contained 4 bases not matched to a gene. Per the germline V gene, CDR1 is ENHRY and CDR2 is SYGVKD. The DNA for the CDR3 is TGTGCCATCAGTGAGGGACTAGCTGCGGAGACCCAGTACTTC. Encoded protein: CAISEGLAAETQYF.

The chain is built from TRBV2 and TRBJ1-5; tentatively, D is TRBD1 (5 bases). Germline lookup yields CDR1 SNHLY and CDR2 FYNNEI. V lost 6 bases and J 2 bases, leaving 14 bases between the germline ends. The CDR3 is 15 residues long. The CDR3 DNA follows: TGTGCCAGCAGCTCTGGGGGGTTCGGCAATCAGCCCCAGCATTTT. It encodes CASSSGGFGNQPQHF.

The chain is built from TRBV6-1 and TRBJ2-7, with D possibly matching TRBD1 (6 bases). CDR1 and CDR2 (germline): MNHNS, SASEGT. The CDR3 is 14 amino acids. V lost 7 bases to trimming and J lost 3 bases, with 16 bases between them. The CDR3 protein is CASTRGPPNYEQYF. In DNA, the CDR3 is TGTGCCAGCACCAGGGGACCCCCGAACTACGAGCAGTACTTC.

The rearrangement joins TRBV27 to TRBJ2-2; tentative D call: TRBD2 (7 bases). CDR1 is MNHEY, CDR2 SMNVEV, per germline (reference sequence). Trimming stripped 6 bases from V and 1 base from J, with 12 bases between. The CDR3 extends over 15 amino acids. The CDR3 spells CASSRGAVNTGELFF. CDR3 in DNA: TGTGCCAGCAGCCGGGGGGCGGTGAACACCGGGGAGCTGTTTTTT.

V gene TRBV19 combines with J gene TRBJ2-3; D might be TRBD2 (7 bases). The CDR3 length is 15 residues. Germline V lookup: CDR1 LNHDA, CDR2 SQIVND (reference sequence). Trimming removed 7 bases from V and 4 bases from J, with 18 bases in between. The CDR3 coding sequence is TGTGCCAGTAAGGAGGGGGGGCGATTTGCAGATACGCAGTATTTT. It yields the protein CASKEGGRFADTQYF.

The chain couples TRBV6-5 to TRBJ1-5; D perhaps matches TRBD1 (6 bases). The CDR3 spans 14 residues. Trimming took 0 bases from V and 5 from J, leaving 8 bases between them. Germline lookup yields CDR1 MNHEY and CDR2 SVGAGI. CDR3 bases: TGTGCCAGCAGTTACTCTGGGGGCGATCAGCCCCAGCATTTT. This gives the protein CASSYSGGDQPQHF.

The chain recombines TRBV6-5 with TRBJ2-2; weak D call: TRBD2 (5 bases). The V gene lost 4 bases and the J gene lost 5 bases, with 17 bases spanning the gap. In germline, CDR1 is MNHEY, CDR2 SVGAGI. The CDR3 sequence is 16 residues long. CDR3: CASSLRGGGRTGELFF. The CDR3 DNA is TGTGCCAGCAGTTTAAGAGGAGGAGGTAGAACCGGGGAGCTGTTTTTT.

The rearrangement links TRBV5-1 to TRBJ2-5; perhaps TRBD2 as D (6 bases). This CDR3 has 14 residues. Trimming took off 5 bases at V and 2 bases at J, with 13 bases between the two ends. Germline lookup yields CDR1 SGHRS and CDR2 YFSETQ. CDR3 bases: TGCGCCAGCAGATCACTAGCAATTCAAGAGACCCAGTACTTC. Amino acids: CASRSLAIQETQYF.

The chain links TRBV9 to TRBJ1-3; TRBD1 is a possible D gene (6 bases). Germline CDR1 reads SGDLS; CDR2 reads YYNGEE. The CDR3 contains 16 residues. The ends were cut back, 3 bases at V and 4 bases at J, with 17 bases in the middle. The CDR3: CASSAIGPGEGNTIYF. As DNA, the CDR3 is TGTGCCAGCAGCGCCATAGGGCCAGGGGAAGGAAACACCATATATTTT.

This rearrangement joins TRBV18 to TRBJ2-3; D uncertain. V gave up 2 bases and J gave up 3 bases, with 6 bases separating them. There are 13 residues in the CDR3. Germline V gene lookup returns CDR1 KGHSH and CDR2 LQKENI. CDR3 region: CASSPVATDTQYF. DNA of the CDR3: TGTGCCAGCTCACCAGTGGCAACAGATACGCAGTATTTT.

The chain links TRBV5-1 to TRBJ2-6, with D hard to call. The V end lost 2 bases, the J end lost 1 base, and 4 bases lay between the germline ends. Germline loops: CDR1 SGHRS, CDR2 YFSETQ. This CDR3 is 14 amino acids long. The CDR3 nucleotides read TGCGCCAGCAGCTTAGCTTCTGGGGCCAACGTCCTGACTTTC. Its translation is CASSLASGANVLTF.

The chain couples TRBV11-2 to TRBJ2-7, with D maybe TRBD1 (5 bases). CDR1 is SGHAT and CDR2 is FQNNGV in the germline V gene. The CDR3 runs to 15 residues. The ends were cut back, 4 bases at V and 1 base at J, with 14 bases in the middle. The CDR3 DNA is TGTGCCAGCAGCTCCTCGTCCCCAGGGTCCTACGAGCAGTACTTC. It is translated as CASSSSSPGSYEQYF. The complete variable domain, with remaining parts taken from reference TRBV11-2 and TRBJ2-7, reads EAGVAQSPRYKIIEKRQSVAFWCNPISGHATLYWYQQILGQGPKLLIQFQNNGVVDDSQLPKDRFSAERLKGVDSTLKIQPAKLEDSAVYLCASSSSSPGSYEQYFGPGTRLTVT.